Listed below are T cell receptor beta chains from one sample, sequenced in a study of regulatory T cells in long-lasting Graves disease. TCRdb redid the calling of the multiplex PCR reads with MiXCR, one entry per CDR3 protein. Found here are some 220,000 distinct CDR3 sequences, around 19% of them singletons; the top ten hold 12%. These data were also reused for a study on T cells in Graves' hyperthyroidism and ophthalmopathy.

Sequencing was performed on peripheral blood mononuclear cells (PBMCs), taken at new diagnosis, from a patient treated with antithyroid drugs. Every receptor here comes from a woman aged 25 to 39 with Graves disease. Each CDR3 is given with its conserved first and last residue. The order of the fields is J gene, V gene, clone size, D gene, CDR3 protein, CDR3 DNA. The D gene is left open where the match is weak. Part of the rows lack a size; the others show once, few, many or a class for expanded clones.

J gene: TRBJ2-2
V gene: TRBV20-1
clone size: many
D gene: TRBD2
CDR3 protein: CSASSVAGGELFF
CDR3 DNA: TGCAGTGCTAGTAGCGTAGCGGGCGGGGAGCTGTTTTTT

J gene: TRBJ1-1
V gene: TRBV11-2
clone size: many
D gene: NA
CDR3 protein: CASSFSTGANTEAFF
CDR3 DNA: TGTGCCAGCAGCTTTAGCACAGGAGCGAACACTGAAGCTTTCTTT

J gene: TRBJ2-5
V gene: TRBV2
clone size: many
D gene: TRBD1
CDR3 protein: CASSNTQGVQETQYF
CDR3 DNA: TGTGCCAGCAGTAATACCCAGGGGGTTCAAGAGACCCAGTACTTC

J gene: TRBJ1-5
V gene: TRBV18
clone size: once
D gene: NA
CDR3 protein: CASSPTGGLSNQPQHF
CDR3 DNA: TGTGCCAGCTCACCAACGGGTGGGCTTAGCAATCAGCCCCAGCATTTT

J gene: TRBJ2-3
V gene: TRBV20-1
clone size: many
D gene: TRBD1
CDR3 protein: CSALDRASTDTQYF
CDR3 DNA: TGCAGTGCTTTAGACAGGGCGTCCACAGATACGCAGTATTTT

J gene: TRBJ2-7
V gene: TRBV27
clone size: many
D gene: NA
CDR3 protein: CASSFSRGSYEQYF
CDR3 DNA: TGTGCCAGCAGTTTTTCGCGGGGATCCTACGAGCAGTACTTC

J gene: TRBJ2-3
V gene: TRBV2
clone size: NA
D gene: NA
CDR3 protein: CASKDARRTDTQYF
CDR3 DNA: TGTGCCAGCAAGGATGCCCGAAGGACAGATACGCAGTATTTT

J gene: TRBJ1-6
V gene: TRBV7-6
clone size: many
D gene: NA
CDR3 protein: CASSLAAPQETNSPLHF
CDR3 DNA: TGTGCCAGCAGCTTAGCGGCCCCCCAGGAGACTAATTCACCCCTCCACTTT

J gene: TRBJ2-1
V gene: TRBV19
clone size: many
D gene: TRBD2
CDR3 protein: CASGQLAGGPNEQFF
CDR3 DNA: TGTGCCAGTGGCCAACTAGCGGGAGGGCCCAATGAGCAGTTCTTC

J gene: TRBJ1-4
V gene: TRBV3-1
clone size: many
D gene: TRBD1
CDR3 protein: CASSHPDRGNEKLFF
CDR3 DNA: TGTGCCAGCAGCCACCCAGACAGGGGGAATGAAAAACTGTTTTTT

J gene: TRBJ1-2
V gene: TRBV6-1
clone size: many
D gene: NA
CDR3 protein: CASSGTNYGYTF
CDR3 DNA: TGTGCCAGCAGTGGGACTAACTATGGCTACACCTTC

J gene: TRBJ1-5
V gene: TRBV20-1
clone size: many
D gene: TRBD1
CDR3 protein: CSAGNDREGNQPQHF
CDR3 DNA: TGCAGTGCCGGGAATGACAGGGAGGGAAATCAGCCCCAGCATTTT

J gene: TRBJ1-6
V gene: TRBV6-5
clone size: many
D gene: NA
CDR3 protein: CASSYSGIRDGDSPLHF
CDR3 DNA: TGTGCCAGCAGTTACTCGGGAATCCGGGACGGAGATTCACCCCTCCACTTT

J gene: TRBJ2-7
V gene: TRBV27
clone size: many
D gene: NA
CDR3 protein: CASSLSAEGTSQYF
CDR3 DNA: TGTGCCAGCAGTTTATCGGCAGAGGGCACTTCGCAGTACTTC

J gene: TRBJ2-1
V gene: TRBV12-3/TRBV12-4
clone size: many
D gene: TRBD2
CDR3 protein: CASSPSSGSFFNEQFF
CDR3 DNA: TGTGCCAGCAGTCCAAGTAGCGGGAGTTTTTTCAATGAGCAGTTCTTC

J gene: TRBJ1-1
V gene: TRBV28
clone size: NA
D gene: NA
CDR3 protein: CASTPSGGKEAFF
CDR3 DNA: TGTGCCAGCACCCCTTCGGGGGGGAAGGAAGCTTTCTTT

J gene: TRBJ2-3
V gene: TRBV7-2
clone size: many
D gene: TRBD1
CDR3 protein: CASRNPGQGADTQYF
CDR3 DNA: TGTGCCAGCCGAAACCCGGGACAGGGAGCAGATACGCAGTATTTT

J gene: TRBJ2-7
V gene: TRBV11-2
clone size: NA
D gene: NA
CDR3 protein: CASSPSPTPYEQYF
CDR3 DNA: TGTGCTAGCAGCCCCTCGCCGACGCCTTACGAGCAGTACTTC

J gene: TRBJ1-4
V gene: TRBV4-1
clone size: many
D gene: NA
CDR3 protein: CASSQGGGNEKLFF
CDR3 DNA: TGCGCCAGCAGCCAAGGGGGAGGAAATGAAAAACTGTTTTTT

J gene: TRBJ2-1
V gene: TRBV12-3/TRBV12-4
clone size: many
D gene: NA
CDR3 protein: CASSPPVRGIQFF
CDR3 DNA: TGTGCCAGCAGTCCTCCGGTTAGGGGGATCCAGTTCTTC

J gene: TRBJ2-1
V gene: TRBV28
clone size: few
D gene: NA
CDR3 protein: CASTSRYEQFF
CDR3 DNA: TGTGCCAGCACTTCAAGATATGAGCAGTTCTTC

J gene: TRBJ2-6
V gene: TRBV5-1
clone size: few
D gene: NA
CDR3 protein: CASSGQVGANVLTF
CDR3 DNA: TGCGCCAGCAGCGGGCAAGTTGGGGCCAACGTCCTGACTTTC

J gene: TRBJ2-5
V gene: TRBV28
clone size: NA
D gene: TRBD2
CDR3 protein: CASSLTSGLETQYF
CDR3 DNA: TGTGCCAGCAGTCTCACTAGCGGGCTAGAGACCCAGTACTTC

J gene: TRBJ2-1
V gene: TRBV24-1
clone size: many
D gene: TRBD2
CDR3 protein: CATSASGSKYNEQFF
CDR3 DNA: TGTGCCACCAGTGCGAGCGGGAGTAAATACAATGAGCAGTTCTTC

J gene: TRBJ1-2
V gene: TRBV20-1
clone size: many
D gene: NA
CDR3 protein: CSARRITEDYGYTF
CDR3 DNA: TGCAGTGCTAGGCGAATAACCGAAGACTATGGCTACACCTTC

J gene: TRBJ1-2
V gene: TRBV30
clone size: NA
D gene: NA
CDR3 protein: CAWSVSGGGYTF
CDR3 DNA: TGTGCCTGGAGTGTATCGGGGGGCGGCTACACCTTC

J gene: TRBJ2-3
V gene: TRBV5-5
clone size: many
D gene: NA
CDR3 protein: CASRGGLNTDTQYF
CDR3 DNA: TGTGCCAGCCGGGGAGGACTGAACACAGATACGCAGTATTTT

J gene: TRBJ1-5
V gene: TRBV19
clone size: NA
D gene: TRBD1
CDR3 protein: CASSGGTGGGGPQHF
CDR3 DNA: TGTGCCAGTAGTGGGGGTACAGGGGGCGGCGGGCCCCAGCATTTT